This paragraph covers one T cell receptor beta chain sequence. The antigen this receptor binds is unknown. There are no base qualities to consult, and no much larger clone falls within one base. Receptors were amplified or captured by the immunoSEQ multiplex PCR assay. On the authors' methods: To diagnose cytomegalovirus status from the catalog of TCR beta chain sequences, a statistical classification framework was built. TCRdb provides this immuneACCESS table in a form limited to in-frame rearrangements. Some clones are lacking; in checked studies, under half of them reflect an unresolved V gene, and why the rest are absent is not known. V and J calls and clone size are copied from that table; D and trimming were computed from the DNA. Present in this sample are some 98,000 clones, 87% of which were seen just once. About 5.7% of the sample lies in the top ten. CDR1 and CDR2, per the germline V gene, are SGDLS and YYNGEE. V loses 2 bases at its end and J loses 6 bases; junction bases beyond the gene matches: 14. The CDR3 has 19 amino acids, counting the end cysteine and phenylalanine. Only the CDR3 DNA stays, 57 bases, in frame from base 1.

The data are from a study of cytomegalovirus exposure and HLA in healthy donors (dated by TCRdb to about 2017). For the study in its entirety: According to a later analysis, the approximately 130 validation repertoires were produced on the same platform as the roughly 600 repertoires of the first cohort. The study was designed to test whether signatures of past pathogen exposure could be identified by cataloging public T cell receptors. Along with the approximately 700-subject first cohort, a separate validation cohort of some 130 different subjects was used. The study combined high-throughput TCR immunosequencing, statistical association of individual TCRs with disease status, and machine learning to predict cytomegalovirus infection status.

The donors belonged to the validation cohort of over a hundred subjects, which was separate from the approximately 660-subject first cohort. The paper's findings and limits, for the study overall: The authors suggested that the approach could potentially be generalized to other disease states and immunological phenotypes. While some public TCRs were present in many individuals, most TCR sequences turned up only very rarely across donors. A later analysis had no HLA typing for the validation cohort, so co-occurrence there was scored across all 110 or so repertoires. In both the original and validation cohorts, the classifier was reported to diagnose cytomegalovirus status with high specificity and sensitivity. A few of the identified cytomegalovirus-associated TCR beta chains were confirmed in vitro to be specific for cytomegalovirus antigens. The study listed 150 to 200 TCR beta chains as associated with cytomegalovirus. Subsequent analysis determined that TCRs grouped into clusters in the first cohort also showed a tendency toward co-occurrence across the 120 or so validation repertoires, and 94% of cluster scores exceeded 0.

The chain is encoded by TRBV9 joined to TRBJ2-1, and 13 junction bases match TRBD2. Sequenced: PBMCs. This TCR derives from a man between 18 and 35 years old in good health and CMV-seropositive. CDR3 region: CASSVSSAVTSGGANEQFF. The DNA is TGTGCCAGCAGCGTTTCAAGCGCTGTCACTAGCGGGGGGGCCAATGAGCAGTTCTTC.